Listed below are T cell receptor beta chains from one sample, sequenced in a study of graft-versus-host responses after intestinal transplantation. These receptors have no known antigen. Libraries were prepared by immunoSEQ multiplex PCR; TCRdb keeps only in-frame clonotypes and omits some of them. The sample consists of 85,000 to 90,000 clones, more than 90% of them appearing once. The sample here was unstimulated CD4+ T cells sorted from spleen or lymph node cells, taken before intestinal transplant. The source is a human donor who received an intestinal transplant. Both conserved end residues are part of each CDR3. The D gene is left open where the match is weak. Expanded clones get a size class; other rows say once, few or many, or leave the size out.

clone size	D gene	V gene	J gene	CDR3 DNA	CDR3 protein
once	TRBD2	TRBV5-4	TRBJ2-7	TGTGCCAGCAGCTTGGGCCTAGCGGGACCCTACGAGCAGTACTTC	CASSLGLAGPYEQYF
NA	TRBD1	TRBV28	TRBJ2-7	TGTGCCAGCAGTTTCCTAATTCACCGTAGGGACAGGGACGAGCAGTACTTC	CASSFLIHRRDRDEQYF
NA	NA	TRBV12-2	TRBJ2-1	TGTGCAAGTCGCTTAGGGGCTAGCGGGAGGGTCTCCCCTTTCGGCAATGAGCAGTTCTTC	CASRLGASGRVSPFGNEQFF
NA	TRBD1	TRBV15	TRBJ1-1	TGTGCCACCAGCAGAGATAGGGGGCTTGAAACTTTCTTT	CATSRDRGLETFF
NA	NA	TRBV6-6	TRBJ1-1	TGTGCCACCAGGGAGTATGAAGCTTTCTTT	CATREYEAFF
few	TRBD1	TRBV5-1	TRBJ1-1	TGCGCCAGCAGCTTGAGACAGGGGATGAACACTGAAGCTTTCTTT	CASSLRQGMNTEAFF
NA	NA	TRBV11-2	TRBJ2-4	TGTGCCAGCAGCTGGGACGGAAAAAACATTCAGTACTTC	CASSWDGKNIQYF
NA	TRBD1	TRBV6-6	TRBJ1-3	TGTGCCAGCAGTTCGACAGGGGGAAACACCATATATTTT	CASSSTGGNTIYF
NA	NA	TRBV11-3	TRBJ2-2	TGTGCCAGCAGCCCACAGAACACCGGGGAGCTGTTTTTT	CASSPQNTGELFF
NA	TRBD1	TRBV11-2	TRBJ2-7	TGTGCCAGCAGCTTAGTACGGGACAGTTATTACGAGCAGTACTTC	CASSLVRDSYYEQYF
NA	NA	TRBV6-6	TRBJ2-5	TGTGCCACCCGTCGTTGGGACGGCCAAGAGACCCAGTACTTC	CATRRWDGQETQYF
NA	NA	TRBV10-3	TRBJ1-3	TGTGCCATCAGGGATCCACTCTATGGAAACACCATATATTTT	CAIRDPLYGNTIYF
NA	NA	TRBV6-1	TRBJ1-6	TGTGCCAGCAGTGATTCCTGGGTCGGCTCAGGGGTGGGAGATAATTCACCCCTCCACTTT	CASSDSWVGSGVGDNSPLHF
NA	NA	TRBV27	TRBJ2-3	TGTGCCAGCACTAGTTTAGGTGCTAGCGCTAGCACAGATACGCAGTATTTT	CASTSLGASASTDTQYF
NA	TRBD1	TRBV6-1	TRBJ1-5	TGTGCCAGCAGTGAAAAGGGACAGGGGTTTGGACAGCCCCAGCATTTT	CASSEKGQGFGQPQHF
NA	NA	TRBV28	TRBJ2-1	TGTGCCAGCAGTCAGTCAGGTTTGCGTGAGCAGTTCTTC	CASSQSGLREQFF
NA	NA	TRBV6-5	TRBJ2-3	TGTGCCAGCAGGTCAGGGTTGCCAAGCACAGATACGCAGTATTTT	CASRSGLPSTDTQYF
NA	TRBD1	TRBV7-9	TRBJ1-4	TGTGCCAGCAGCCCACAAAGAAGGACAGGCACCCCTTCAGGTGAAAAACTGTTTTTT	CASSPQRRTGTPSGEKLFF
NA	TRBD1	TRBV18	TRBJ1-5	TGTGCCAGCTCACTGAACTTCCCGGACAGGGGGCAATGGGGGGATACTCAGCCCCAGCATTTT	CASSLNFPDRGQWGDTQPQHF
NA	TRBD1	TRBV28	TRBJ1-2	TGTGCCAGCAGAATGACAGGGTCCAACGCTTATGGCTACACCTTC	CASRMTGSNAYGYTF
NA	TRBD2	TRBV19	TRBJ2-1	TGTGCCAGTAGCAGAGCCAGGGGACTAGCGAGCGATGAGCAGTTCTTC	CASSRARGLASDEQFF
NA	TRBD2	TRBV27	TRBJ2-1	TGTGCCAGCAGTTTATTGCGGGAGTCACATGAGCAGTTCTTC	CASSLLRESHEQFF
NA	NA	TRBV10-3	TRBJ1-5	TGTGCCATCAGTGAGCGGGGGGGGGCTCAGCCCCAGCATTTT	CAISERGGAQPQHF
NA	NA	TRBV30	TRBJ2-7	TGTGCCTGGAGTGGGGTCTACGAGCAGTACTTC	CAWSGVYEQYF
NA	NA	TRBV15	TRBJ2-5	TGTGCCACCAGCAGGAGGGTCCAAGAGACCCAGTACTTC	CATSRRVQETQYF
once	NA	TRBV7-8	TRBJ2-3	TGTGCCAGCAGCTTAGGCAGCGCGGATACGCAGTATTTT	CASSLGSADTQYF
NA	NA	TRBV6-1	TRBJ2-3	TGTGCCAGCAGTGCTCCCCCCGGAGATACGCAGTATTTT	CASSAPPGDTQYF
NA	NA	TRBV6-4	TRBJ1-1	TGTGCCAGCGCCAACGAGGGGAACACTGAAGCTTTCTTT	CASANEGNTEAFF
few	TRBD2	TRBV10-3	TRBJ2-7	TGTGCCATCAAGGCGGGAGGGCCGGACGAGCAGTACTTC	CAIKAGGPDEQYF
once	TRBD2	TRBV5-1	TRBJ2-3	TGCGCCAGCAGCTTGGAGACTAGCGGGAGGGCTAGAGATACGCAGTATTTT	CASSLETSGRARDTQYF
NA	NA	TRBV2	TRBJ1-4	TGTGCCAGCAGATTCGACAGGTTGAATGAAAAACTGTTTTTT	CASRFDRLNEKLFF
NA	NA	TRBV15	TRBJ2-5	TGTGCCACCAGCAGAGCTGCAGGCAGACAAGAGACCCAGTACTTC	CATSRAAGRQETQYF
NA	TRBD2	TRBV9	TRBJ2-1	TGTGCCAGCAGCTTCAGAATGGGACTAGGATACAATGAGCAGTTCTTC	CASSFRMGLGYNEQFF